One sample yielded the 14 T cell receptor beta chains listed below, sequenced in a study of blood T cells in healthy people across ages. Combining a sample-barcoded 5' primer with a J-beta primer mix, a second PCR ran for roughly 7 to 11 cycles. TCRdb itself ran the 5' RACE reads through MiXCR, one entry per CDR3 protein. The sample has about 580,000 distinct CDR3 sequences, roughly 48% seen once. Source material: blood. The receptors were gathered from a man older than 75 in good health.

The chain joins TRBV4-3 to TRBJ2-1, with D perhaps TRBD2 (5 bases). Germline V CDR1 and CDR2: LGHNA, YSLEER. The length of the CDR3 is 16 residues. The germline V and J ends were trimmed by 0 bases and 2 bases, with 11 bases remaining between them. CDR3 region: CASSQELRRTYNEQFF. The CDR3 DNA is TGCGCCAGCAGCCAAGAATTAAGGAGGACCTACAATGAGCAGTTCTTC.

V usage is TRBV18 and J usage is TRBJ1-1; 11 positions agree with TRBD1. The germline CDR1 and CDR2 sequences are KGHSH and LQKENI. This CDR3 is built from 15 residues. J was trimmed by 3 bases and V by 4 bases; bases with no gene match: 4. CDR3 in amino acids: CASSRTGGRDTEAFF. The CDR3 DNA follows: TGTGCCAGCTCACGGACAGGGGGCCGGGACACTGAAGCTTTCTTT.

This clonotype was recorded at least ten times. The chain carries TRBV6-5 and TRBJ1-2, with TRBD1 identical over 7 bases. CDR3 length: 13 residues. In germline, CDR1 is MNHEY, CDR2 SVGAGI. J lost 3 bases, V lost 5 bases, and 3 bases had no gene match. In DNA, the CDR3 is TGTGCCAGCAGTCCTACAGGGGACTATGGCTACACCTTC. Its translation is CASSPTGDYGYTF.

CDR3 in DNA: TGCAGTGCTAGATCCACTAGCGGGGGGGGCAATGAGCAGTTCTTC. Its translation is CSARSTSGGGNEQFF. V is TRBV20-1 and J is TRBJ2-1, with 13 bases lining up with TRBD2. The CDR3 is made up of 15 amino acids. CDR1 is DFQATT and CDR2 is SNEGSKA in the germline V gene (reference sequence). After removal of 2 bases from V and 6 bases from J, the junction contained 4 bases not matched to a gene.

Concerning this clonotype: Possible read error: a much larger clone is one base away. This chain joins TRBV6-5 and TRBJ2-1; maybe TRBD1 (5 bases). The CDR3 consists of 14 residues. Germline assignment: CDR1 MNHEY and CDR2 SVGAGI. Deletions cut 0 bases from V and 10 bases from J, with 13 bases between. CDR3 in amino acids: CASSYSRQGREQFF. CDR3 DNA: TGTGCCAGCAGTTACTCGAGGCAGGGTCGCGAGCAGTTCTTC.

As concerns this clonotype: A much larger clone sits a single nucleotide away, making a read error possible. The V gene is TRBV27, the J gene TRBJ2-1; D is undetermined. The CDR3 loop spans 12 amino acids. Germline V gene lookup returns CDR1 MNHEY and CDR2 SMNVEV (reference sequence). CDR3 nucleotides: TGTACCAGCAGTCCGATGGGCAATGAGCAGTTCTTC. It encodes CTSSPMGNEQFF.

This clonotype was picked up a small number of times. V and J are TRBV2 and TRBJ2-5; D is perhaps TRBD1 (6 bases). V dropped 2 bases and J dropped 2 bases, with 6 bases sitting between them. The germline V gene encodes CDR1 SNHLY and CDR2 FYNNEI. CDR3 length: 13 residues. For the CDR3, the DNA is TGTGCCAGCAGTGAAAGGGGGCAAGAGACCCAGTACTTC. Its protein is CASSERGQETQYF.

V is TRBV20-1 and J is TRBJ2-3; TRBD2 matches at 12 bases. Per the germline V gene, CDR1 is DFQATT and CDR2 is SNEGSKA (reference sequence). This CDR3 region has 13 residues. V was pared by 3 bases and J by 14 bases, with 9 bases of the junction left unmatched. CDR3: CSASPPTSGGAYF. CDR3 DNA sequence: TGCAGTGCTAGCCCCCCGACTAGCGGGGGAGCGTATTTT.

This clonotype was detected a few times. The chain uses TRBV6-6 and TRBJ2-5, with TRBD2 identical over 11 bases. Germline loops: CDR1 MNHNY, CDR2 SVGAGI (reference sequence). Trimming took 10 bases from V and 4 from J; bases not matched to a gene: 8. The CDR3 loop spans 14 amino acids. The CDR3, as DNA: TGTGCCACCTATAGCGGGGGGGCCGGAGAGACCCAGTACTTC. Residues: CATYSGGAGETQYF.

V is TRBV11-2 and J is TRBJ2-5; D possibly corresponds to TRBD2 (6 bases). There are 15 residues in the CDR3. Germline lookup yields CDR1 SGHAT and CDR2 FQNNGV. Trimming took off 1 base at V and 1 base at J, with 10 bases between the two ends. CDR3 in amino acids: CASSLAGGAQETQYF. For the CDR3, the DNA is TGTGCCAGCAGCTTAGCTGGCGGGGCCCAAGAGACCCAGTACTTC.

The V call is TRBV7-2, the J call TRBJ2-3; no definite D call. V gave up 5 bases and J gave up 2 bases, with 17 bases separating them. Germline V gene sequence: CDR1 SGHTA, CDR2 FQGNSA. CDR3 length equals 16 residues. The CDR3 sequence: CASSVVASVSTDTQYF. The DNA for the CDR3 is TGTGCCAGCAGCGTAGTCGCTAGTGTCTCCACAGATACGCAGTATTTT.

The chain joins TRBV28 to TRBJ2-7; 15 nucleotides align to TRBD2. The germline CDR1 and CDR2 sequences are MDHEN and SYDVKM. V dropped 5 bases and J dropped 6; count of bases not matched to a gene: 8. The CDR3 is 16 amino acids. In DNA form, the CDR3 reads TGTGCCAGCAGTCCTCGTGGACTAGCGGGAGGGGGCGAGCAGTACTTC. It encodes CASSPRGLAGGGEQYF.

Only a few counts were recorded for this clonotype. The rearrangement joins TRBV27 to TRBJ2-1, with TRBD2 identical over 9 bases. The J call may be mistaken, given a closer DNA end match to TRBJ2-7. Germline assignment: CDR1 MNHEY and CDR2 SMNVEV (reference sequence). CDR3 length equals 20 residues. CDR3: CASSLLAGGPPSSSYNEQYF. CDR3 coding DNA: TGTGCCAGCAGTTTATTGGCGGGGGGGCCTCCAAGCAGCTCCTACAATGAGCAGTACTTC.

Only a few counts were recorded for this clonotype. The chain joins TRBV7-9 to TRBJ2-7; 12 bases match TRBD2. After removal of 7 bases from V and 4 bases from J, the junction contained 8 bases not matched to a gene. Germline loops: CDR1 SEHNR, CDR2 FQNEAQ (reference sequence). This CDR3 has 15 amino acids. CDR3 region: CASTQTSGRLYEQYF. CDR3 nucleotide sequence: TGTGCCAGCACCCAAACTAGCGGGAGGTTATACGAGCAGTACTTC.